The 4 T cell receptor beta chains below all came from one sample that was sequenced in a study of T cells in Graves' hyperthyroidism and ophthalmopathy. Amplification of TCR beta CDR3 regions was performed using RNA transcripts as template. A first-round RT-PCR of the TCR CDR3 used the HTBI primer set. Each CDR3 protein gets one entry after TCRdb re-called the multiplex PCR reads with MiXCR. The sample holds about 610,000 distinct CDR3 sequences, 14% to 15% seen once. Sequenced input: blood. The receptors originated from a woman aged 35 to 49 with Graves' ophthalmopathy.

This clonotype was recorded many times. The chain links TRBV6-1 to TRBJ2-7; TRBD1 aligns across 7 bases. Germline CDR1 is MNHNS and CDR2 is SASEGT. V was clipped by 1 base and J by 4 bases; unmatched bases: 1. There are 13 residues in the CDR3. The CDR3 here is CASSEDRGYEQYF. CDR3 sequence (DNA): TGTGCCAGCAGTGAAGACAGGGGTTACGAGCAGTACTTC.

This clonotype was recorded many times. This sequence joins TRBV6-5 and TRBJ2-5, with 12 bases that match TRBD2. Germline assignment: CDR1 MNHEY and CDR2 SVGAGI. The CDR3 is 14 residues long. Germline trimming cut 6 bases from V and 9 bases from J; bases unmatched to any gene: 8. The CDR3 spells CASRTSGSRKAQYF. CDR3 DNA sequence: TGTGCCAGCAGGACTAGCGGGAGTCGTAAGGCCCAGTACTTC.

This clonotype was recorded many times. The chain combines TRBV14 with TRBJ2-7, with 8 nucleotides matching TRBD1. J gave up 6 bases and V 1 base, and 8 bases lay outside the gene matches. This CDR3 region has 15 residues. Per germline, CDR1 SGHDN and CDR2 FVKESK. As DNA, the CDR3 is TGTGCCAGCAGCCAAGGGACAGGGCTCATCGGCGAGCAGTACTTC. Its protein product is CASSQGTGLIGEQYF.

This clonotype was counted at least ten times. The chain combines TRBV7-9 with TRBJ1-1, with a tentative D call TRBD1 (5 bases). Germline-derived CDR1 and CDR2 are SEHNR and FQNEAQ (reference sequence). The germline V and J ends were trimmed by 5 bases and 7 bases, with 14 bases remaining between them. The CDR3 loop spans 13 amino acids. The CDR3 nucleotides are TGTGCCAGCAGCGTGGGAGGGACGGATGAAGCTTTCTTT. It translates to CASSVGGTDEAFF. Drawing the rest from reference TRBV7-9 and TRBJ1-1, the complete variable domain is DTGVSQNPRHKITKRGQNVTFRCDPISEHNRLYWYRQTLGQGPEFLTYFQNEAQLEKSRLLSDRFSAERPKGSFSTLEIQRTEQGDSAMYLCASSVGGTDEAFFGQGTRLTVV.